The TCR beta chain described here comes from a study of human T cells and chemical hapten exposure (dated by TCRdb to the early 2020s). Turning to the overall study: For sensitization, 2% DPC in acetone was applied to a roughly 2 cm by roughly 2 cm area of upper inner arm skin. Patients additionally received weekly therapeutic DPC doses to the scalp throughout the approximately 22-week study period. Patch testing was done on the upper back using Finn chambers containing 0.01% DPC, and results were scored after 6 days according to International Contact Dermatitis Research Group standards. The patient cohort, mostly female, included alopecia areata with under or over 50% scalp involvement, alopecia totalis and alopecia universalis. The libraries were sequenced as a pool, and the TCR yield per sample differed mostly because of small variations in library volumes within the pool. This study followed changes in the peripheral blood TCR repertoire in vivo during primary and secondary sensitization of alopecia patients to the hapten diphenylcyclopropenone (DPC). Blood samples were taken from patients before sensitization (week 0) and then at 2, 6 and about 24 weeks after DPC sensitization. Under 30 alopecia patients gave blood for TCR sequencing at one to four time points (pre-sensitization, 2, 6 and 24 weeks). The full study reports these points: Because all patients had alopecia, a presumed autoimmune disease, the immune response of the patients might differ from that of healthy individuals. A positive correlation was found between the number of PT1 expanded TCRs and patch test score, with significance reached at thresholds 8, 16 and 32 but not 4. DPC sensitization did not change how many TCRs were above 1 in 1000 frequency, and no evidence was found of alterations in global repertoire structure. Compared with pre-sensitization or healthy control sets, expanded TCRs formed significantly more large CDR3 similarity clusters, which is consistent with antigen-driven responses. After repeated subsampling, the strength of the expansion versus patch-test correlation and the threshold at which it became significant changed.

Between the V and J ends, shortened by 1 base and 5 bases respectively, the junction contains 11 bases. Inclusive of the bounding cysteine and phenylalanine, the CDR3 is 15 residues long. Of all the DNA, just the CDR3 is kept, 45 bases in frame from base 1. Based on the germline V gene, the CDR1 and CDR2 sequences are SGHVS and FNYEAQ. Explained via the paper, the time point label denotes: patch test 3, about 24 weeks after DPC sensitization. In light of the paper, this sample's treatment or condition label describes: therapeutic diphenylcyclopropenone sensitization with weekly scalp DPC. At each patch-test visit, blood was drawn before the patch test was applied. Patients were eligible if aged 18 to 70, diagnosed with alopecia and judged suitable for DPC therapy, and pregnant patients were excluded. Total RNA was extracted from unfractionated whole blood collected in Tempus Blood RNA tubes. The library was obtained by RACE. Sequenced using a NextSeq 500. During library preparation, unique molecular identifiers were attached to individual cDNA molecules so that TCRs could be counted in a quantitative, reproducible way. From each blood RNA sample, both TCR alpha and TCR beta chains were sequenced. As for the authors' bioinformatics: A median of roughly 98,000 TCRs per sample was observed, with a range of roughly 20,000 to 750,000. V, J and CDR3 annotation of the TCR reads was performed with the Decombinator software suite. Every sample was subsampled to the same number of TCRs (28,000) for the PS versus PT1 abundance plots. TCRs were defined as expanded if absent before sensitization and observed at least eight times at the 2-week time point. The public reads were run again by TCRdb, first through fastp at Q25 and then through MiXCR, and only productive beta chains were kept. Rows with a matching CDR3 protein are joined into one entry that keeps the most common DNA and genes. In this record, the V and J calls reflect TCRdb's handling and not the investigators' own analysis. For this sample the table gives about 52,000 distinct CDR3 sequences, of which 9.9% were detected only once. The ten largest clones add up to approximately 16% of the sample.

This clonotype was found a few times. What this receptor recognizes is not known. Base quality data are lacking; no much larger clone is found one base away. In this chain, TRBV7-6 is recombined with TRBJ2-2; the D assignment is uncertain and may be TRBD1 or TRBD2, with 5 bases supporting each. The starting material was whole blood, obtained in connection with sensitization to the hapten diphenylcyclopropenone (DPC). The receptor's source is a woman in her thirties or forties with alopecia areata. Some clones in this sample may be carry-over from other donors' samples. The sequence in DNA is TGTGCCAGCAGCTTAGGCAGGGAGTGGACCGGGGAGCTGTTTTTT. It specifies CASSLGREWTGELFF.